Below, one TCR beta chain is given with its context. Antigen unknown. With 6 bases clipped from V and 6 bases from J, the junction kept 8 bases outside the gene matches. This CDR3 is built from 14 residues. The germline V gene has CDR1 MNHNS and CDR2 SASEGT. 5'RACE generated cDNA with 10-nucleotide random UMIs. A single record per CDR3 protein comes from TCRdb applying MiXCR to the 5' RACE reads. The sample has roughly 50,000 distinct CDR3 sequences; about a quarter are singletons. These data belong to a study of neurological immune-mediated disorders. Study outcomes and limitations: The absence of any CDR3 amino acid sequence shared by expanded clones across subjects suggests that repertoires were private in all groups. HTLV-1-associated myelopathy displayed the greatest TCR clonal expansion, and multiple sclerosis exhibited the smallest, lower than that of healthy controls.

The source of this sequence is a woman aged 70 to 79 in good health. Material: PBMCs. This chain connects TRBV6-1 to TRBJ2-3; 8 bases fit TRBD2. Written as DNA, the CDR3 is TGTGCCAGCAGGACCGGGACTAGATATGATACGCAGTATTTT. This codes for CASRTGTRYDTQYF.